These 3 T cell receptor beta chains came from one sample sequenced in a study of T-cell memory formation after mild COVID-19. TCRdb ran MiXCR on the 5' RACE reads and lists one entry per CDR3 protein. The sample shows about 190,000 distinct CDR3 sequences, about a fifth of them seen only once. Input material: PBMCs or a T cell subset sorted from them (not recorded which). These TCRs come from an adult woman who had mild COVID-19 (a few samples of this study predate the infection). Cell type and time point are not known.

This clonotype turned up a few times. The rearrangement joins TRBV9 to TRBJ1-3, with no clear D. Trimming took off 3 bases at V and 0 bases at J, with 16 bases between the two ends. The CDR3 runs to 17 residues. CDR1 is SGDLS and CDR2 is YYNGEE in the germline V gene. CDR3 bases: TGTGCCAGCAGCGGTCGATTGGATCCCCGCTCTGGAAACACCATATATTTT. Amino acid sequence: CASSGRLDPRSGNTIYF.

Many counts were recorded for this clonotype. This chain links TRBV4-2 with TRBJ2-7; D not certain. The CDR3 has 15 amino acids. Trimming removed 0 bases at V and 3 bases at J, with 12 bases between. In germline, CDR1 is LGHNA, CDR2 YNFKEQ. CDR3 DNA: TGTGCCAGCAGCCAAGATCTCTCTAGTTTCTACGAGCAGTACTTC. Translating gives CASSQDLSSFYEQYF.

There are a few counts of this clonotype. This rearrangement joins TRBV7-8 to TRBJ1-1, with D hard to call. The CDR3 sequence is 14 residues long. Trimming pared 6 bases from V and 0 bases from J, leaving 11 bases between. Looked up from germline, CDR1 is SGHVS and CDR2 is FQNEAQ. The CDR3 loop is CASRNKPLNTEAFF. CDR3 DNA: TGTGCCAGCAGGAATAAGCCGTTGAACACTGAAGCTTTCTTT. The full variable domain, in which reference TRBV7-8 and TRBJ1-1 provide the parts outside the CDR3, is GAGVSQSPRYKVAKRGQDVALRCDPISGHVSLFWYQQALGQGPEFLTYFQNEAQLDKSGLPSDRFFAERPEGSVSTLKIQRTQQEDSAVYLCASRNKPLNTEAFFGQGTRLTVV.